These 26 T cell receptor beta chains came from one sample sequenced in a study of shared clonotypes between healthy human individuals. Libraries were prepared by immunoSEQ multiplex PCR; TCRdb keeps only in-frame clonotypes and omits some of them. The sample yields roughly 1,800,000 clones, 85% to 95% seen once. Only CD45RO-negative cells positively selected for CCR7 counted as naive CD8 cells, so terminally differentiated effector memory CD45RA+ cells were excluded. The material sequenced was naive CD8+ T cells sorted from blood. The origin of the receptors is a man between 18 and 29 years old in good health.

DNA for the CDR3: TGTGCCAGCAGTTTTAGAGGGGAGGGGGACACTGAAGCTTTCTTT. Protein sequence: CASSFRGEGDTEAFF. This chain joins TRBV27 and TRBJ1-1, with D tentatively TRBD1 (6 bases). Per germline, CDR1 MNHEY and CDR2 SMNVEV (reference sequence). V was trimmed by 3 bases and J by 3 bases, leaving 14 bases between them. This CDR3 is built from 15 residues.

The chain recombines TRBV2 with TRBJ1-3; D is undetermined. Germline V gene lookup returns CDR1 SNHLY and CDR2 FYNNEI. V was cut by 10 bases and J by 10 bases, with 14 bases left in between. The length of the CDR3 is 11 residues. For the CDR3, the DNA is TGTGCCACCATCCCCCCGGGTACCATATATTTT. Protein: CATIPPGTIYF.

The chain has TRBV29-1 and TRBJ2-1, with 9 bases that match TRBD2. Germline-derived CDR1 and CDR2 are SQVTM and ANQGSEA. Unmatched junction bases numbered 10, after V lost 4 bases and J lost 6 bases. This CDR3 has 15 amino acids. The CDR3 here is CSVVGREGNANEQFF. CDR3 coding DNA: TGCAGCGTTGTAGGGCGGGAGGGTAACGCCAATGAGCAGTTCTTC.

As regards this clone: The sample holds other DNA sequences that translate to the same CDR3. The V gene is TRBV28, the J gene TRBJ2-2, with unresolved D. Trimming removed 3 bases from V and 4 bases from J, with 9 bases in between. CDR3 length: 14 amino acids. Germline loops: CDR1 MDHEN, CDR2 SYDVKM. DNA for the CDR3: TGTGCCAGCAGTTTCCGGCGTGCCACCGGGGAGCTGTTTTTT. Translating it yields CASSFRRATGELFF. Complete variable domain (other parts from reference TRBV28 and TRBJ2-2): DVKVTQSSRYLVKRTGEKVFLECVQDMDHENMFWYRQDPGLGLRLIYFSYDVKMKEKGDIPEGYSVSREKKERFSLILESASTNQTSMYLCASSFRRATGELFFGEGSRLTVL.

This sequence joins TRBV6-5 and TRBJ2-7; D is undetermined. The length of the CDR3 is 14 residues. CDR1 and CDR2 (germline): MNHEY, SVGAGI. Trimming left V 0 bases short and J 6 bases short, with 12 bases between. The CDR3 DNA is TGTGCCAGCAGTTACTCCCGAGACCCAGGCGAGCAGTACTTC. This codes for CASSYSRDPGEQYF.

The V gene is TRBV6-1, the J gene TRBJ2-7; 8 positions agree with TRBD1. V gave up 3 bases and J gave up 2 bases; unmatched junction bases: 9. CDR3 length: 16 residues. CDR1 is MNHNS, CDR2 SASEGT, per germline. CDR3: CASSDWTDRATYEQYF. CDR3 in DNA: TGTGCCAGCAGTGATTGGACGGACAGGGCCACCTACGAGCAGTACTTC.

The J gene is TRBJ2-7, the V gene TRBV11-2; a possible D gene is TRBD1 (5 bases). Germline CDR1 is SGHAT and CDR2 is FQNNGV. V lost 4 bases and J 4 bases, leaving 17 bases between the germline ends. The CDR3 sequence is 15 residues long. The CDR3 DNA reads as TGTGCCAGCAGCTCCGAACAGGCTGAAGGGTACGAGCAGTACTTC. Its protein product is CASSSEQAEGYEQYF.

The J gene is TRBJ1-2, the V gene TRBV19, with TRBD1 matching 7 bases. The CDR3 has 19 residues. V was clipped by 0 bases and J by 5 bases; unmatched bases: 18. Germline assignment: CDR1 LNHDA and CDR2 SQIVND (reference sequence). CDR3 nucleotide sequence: TGTGCCAGTAGTATAGATCCAGGACTTCGACAGGCAGGGGGGTATGGCTACACCTTC. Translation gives CASSIDPGLRQAGGYGYTF.

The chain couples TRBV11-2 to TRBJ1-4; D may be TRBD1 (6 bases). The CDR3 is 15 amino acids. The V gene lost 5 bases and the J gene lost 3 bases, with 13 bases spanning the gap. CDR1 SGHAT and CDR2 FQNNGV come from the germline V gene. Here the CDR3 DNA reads TGTGCCAGCAGCACGGGGGGACACTCTAATGAAAAACTGTTTTTT. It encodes CASSTGGHSNEKLFF.

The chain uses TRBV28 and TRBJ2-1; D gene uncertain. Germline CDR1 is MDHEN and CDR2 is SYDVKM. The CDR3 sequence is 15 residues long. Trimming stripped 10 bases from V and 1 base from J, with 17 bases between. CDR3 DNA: TGTGCCACCGCACCTCCACACTTTTCCTACAATGAGCAGTTCTTC. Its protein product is CATAPPHFSYNEQFF.

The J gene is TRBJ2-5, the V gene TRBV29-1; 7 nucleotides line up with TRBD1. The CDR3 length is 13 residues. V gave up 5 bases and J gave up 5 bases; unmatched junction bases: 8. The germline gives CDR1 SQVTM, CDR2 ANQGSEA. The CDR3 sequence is CSVPTGDGETQYF. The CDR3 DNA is TGCAGCGTTCCAACAGGGGACGGGGAGACCCAGTACTTC.

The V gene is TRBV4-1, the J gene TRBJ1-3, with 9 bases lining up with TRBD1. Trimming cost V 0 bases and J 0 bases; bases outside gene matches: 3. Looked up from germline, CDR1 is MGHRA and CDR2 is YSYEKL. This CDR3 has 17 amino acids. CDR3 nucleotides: TGCGCCAGCAGCCAAGAACAGGGGGCAGCCTCTGGAAACACCATATATTTT. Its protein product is CASSQEQGAASGNTIYF.

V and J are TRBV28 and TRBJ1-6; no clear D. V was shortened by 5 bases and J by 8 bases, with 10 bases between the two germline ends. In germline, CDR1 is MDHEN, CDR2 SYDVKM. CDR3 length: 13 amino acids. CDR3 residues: CASSLQVYSPLHF. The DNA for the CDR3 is TGTGCCAGCAGTCTTCAGGTTTATTCACCCCTCCACTTT.

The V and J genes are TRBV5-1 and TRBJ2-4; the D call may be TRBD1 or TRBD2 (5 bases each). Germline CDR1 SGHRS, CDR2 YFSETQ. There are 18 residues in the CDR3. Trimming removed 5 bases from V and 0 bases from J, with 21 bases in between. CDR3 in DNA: TGCGCCAGCAGGTTCCGGGGCCGCGAGGGGTTAGCCAAAAACATTCAGTACTTC. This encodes CASRFRGREGLAKNIQYF.

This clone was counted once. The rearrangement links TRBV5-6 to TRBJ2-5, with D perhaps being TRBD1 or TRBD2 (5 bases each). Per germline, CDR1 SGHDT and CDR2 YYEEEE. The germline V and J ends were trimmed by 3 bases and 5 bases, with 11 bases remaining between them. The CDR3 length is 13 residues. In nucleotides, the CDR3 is TGTGCCAGCAGCTCTCTCAGGGACGAGACCCAGTACTTC. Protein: CASSSLRDETQYF.

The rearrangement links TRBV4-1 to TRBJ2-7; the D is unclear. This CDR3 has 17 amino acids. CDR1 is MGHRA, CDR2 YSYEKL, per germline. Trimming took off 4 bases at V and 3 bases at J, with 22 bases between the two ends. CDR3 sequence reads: CASSPSETPNSFYEQYF. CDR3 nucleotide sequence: TGCGCCAGCAGCCCCTCAGAGACTCCAAATTCTTTCTACGAGCAGTACTTC.

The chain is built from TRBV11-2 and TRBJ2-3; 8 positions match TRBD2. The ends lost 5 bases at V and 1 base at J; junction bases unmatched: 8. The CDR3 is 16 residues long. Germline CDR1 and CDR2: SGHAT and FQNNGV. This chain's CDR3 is CASSPLGSGGTDTQYF. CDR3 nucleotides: TGTGCCAGCAGCCCACTGGGTAGCGGGGGCACAGATACGCAGTATTTT.

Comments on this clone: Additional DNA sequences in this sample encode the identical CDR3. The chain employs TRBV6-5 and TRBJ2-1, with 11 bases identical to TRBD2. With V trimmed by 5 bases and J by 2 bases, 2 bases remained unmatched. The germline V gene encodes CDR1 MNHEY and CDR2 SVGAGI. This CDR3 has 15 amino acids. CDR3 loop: CASSLLAGAYNEQFF. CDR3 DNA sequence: TGTGCCAGCAGTCTACTAGCGGGAGCCTACAATGAGCAGTTCTTC.

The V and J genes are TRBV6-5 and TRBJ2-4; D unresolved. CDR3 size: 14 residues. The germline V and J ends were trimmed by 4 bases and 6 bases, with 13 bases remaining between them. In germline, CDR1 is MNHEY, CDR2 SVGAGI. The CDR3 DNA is TGTGCCAGCAGTTCTACCGGAGTTTTAAACATTCAGTACTTC. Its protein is CASSSTGVLNIQYF.

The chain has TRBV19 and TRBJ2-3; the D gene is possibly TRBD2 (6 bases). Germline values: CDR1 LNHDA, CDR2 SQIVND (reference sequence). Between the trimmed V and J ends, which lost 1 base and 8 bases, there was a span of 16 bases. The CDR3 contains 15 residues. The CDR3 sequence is CASSIGGWGSGTQYF. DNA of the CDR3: TGTGCCAGTAGTATAGGAGGATGGGGTAGCGGTACGCAGTATTTT.

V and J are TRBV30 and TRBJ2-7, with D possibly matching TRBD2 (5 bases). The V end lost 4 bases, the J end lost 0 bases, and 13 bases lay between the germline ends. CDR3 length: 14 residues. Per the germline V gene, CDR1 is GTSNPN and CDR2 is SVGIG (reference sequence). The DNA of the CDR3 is TGTGCCTGGAACCGGGGTTTAAGCTCCTACGAGCAGTACTTC. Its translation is CAWNRGLSSYEQYF. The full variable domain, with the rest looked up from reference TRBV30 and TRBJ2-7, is SQTIHQWPATLVQPVGSPLSLECTVEGTSNPNLYWYRQAAGRGLQLLFYSVGIGQISSEVPQNLSASRPQDRQFILSSKKLLLSDSGFYLCAWNRGLSSYEQYFGPGTRLTVT.

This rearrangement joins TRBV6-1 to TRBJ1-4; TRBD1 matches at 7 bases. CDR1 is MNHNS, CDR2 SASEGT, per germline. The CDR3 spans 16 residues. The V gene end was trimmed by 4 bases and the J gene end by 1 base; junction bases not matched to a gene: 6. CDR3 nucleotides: TGTGCCAGCAGTGGGTGGGGGACAGTAACTAATGAAAAACTGTTTTTT. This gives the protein CASSGWGTVTNEKLFF.

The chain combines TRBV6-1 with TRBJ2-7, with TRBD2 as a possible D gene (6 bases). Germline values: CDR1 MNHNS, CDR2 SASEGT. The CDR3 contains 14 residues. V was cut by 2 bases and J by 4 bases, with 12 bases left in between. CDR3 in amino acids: CASSEWRGAYEQYF. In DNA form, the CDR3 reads TGTGCCAGCAGTGAATGGAGGGGCGCTTACGAGCAGTACTTC.

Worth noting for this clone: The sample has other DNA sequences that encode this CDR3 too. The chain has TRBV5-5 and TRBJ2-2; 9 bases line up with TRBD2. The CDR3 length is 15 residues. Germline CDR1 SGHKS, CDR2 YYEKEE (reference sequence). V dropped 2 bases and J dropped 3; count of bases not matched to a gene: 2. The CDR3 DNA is TGTGCCAGCAGCTTTAGCGGGGGAGACACCGGGGAGCTGTTTTTT. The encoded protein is CASSFSGGDTGELFF. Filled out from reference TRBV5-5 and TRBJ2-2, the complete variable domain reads DAGVTQSPTHLIKTRGQQVTLRCSPISGHKSVSWYQQVLGQGPQFIFQYYEKEERGRGNFPDRFSARQFPNYSSELNVNALLLGDSALYLCASSFSGGDTGELFFGEGSRLTVL.

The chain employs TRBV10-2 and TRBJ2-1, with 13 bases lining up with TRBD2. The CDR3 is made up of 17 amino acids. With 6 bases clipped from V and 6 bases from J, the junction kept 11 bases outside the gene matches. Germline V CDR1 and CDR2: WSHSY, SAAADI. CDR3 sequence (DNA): TGCGCCAGCAGGGGGACTAGCGGGATCCCCTTCGTCAATGAGCAGTTCTTC. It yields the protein CASRGTSGIPFVNEQFF.

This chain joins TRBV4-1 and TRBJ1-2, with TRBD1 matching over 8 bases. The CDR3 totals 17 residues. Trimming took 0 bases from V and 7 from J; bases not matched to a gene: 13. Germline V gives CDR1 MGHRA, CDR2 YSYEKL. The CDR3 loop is CASSQDSGTGGLFGYTF. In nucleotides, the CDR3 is TGCGCCAGCAGCCAAGATTCCGGGACAGGTGGACTTTTTGGCTACACCTTC.